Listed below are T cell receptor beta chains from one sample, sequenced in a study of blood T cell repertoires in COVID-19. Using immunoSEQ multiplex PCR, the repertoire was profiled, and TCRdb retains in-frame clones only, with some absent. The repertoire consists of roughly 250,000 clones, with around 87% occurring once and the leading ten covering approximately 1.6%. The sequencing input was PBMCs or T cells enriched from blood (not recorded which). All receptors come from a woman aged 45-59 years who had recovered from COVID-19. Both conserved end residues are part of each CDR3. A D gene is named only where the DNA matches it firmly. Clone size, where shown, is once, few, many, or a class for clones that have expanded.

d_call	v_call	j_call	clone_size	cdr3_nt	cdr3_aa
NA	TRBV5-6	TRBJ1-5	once	TGTGCCAGCAGCCGTCGTAGGACAGACGATCAGCCCCAGCATTTT	CASSRRRTDDQPQHF
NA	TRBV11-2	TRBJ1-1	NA	TGTGCCAGCAGCTTTTACGAGGGTCAATCCGGGGAGAACACTGAAGCTTTCTTT	CASSFYEGQSGENTEAFF
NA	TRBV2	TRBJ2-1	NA	TGTGCCAGCAGTGACATCTCCTACAATGAGCAGTTCTTC	CASSDISYNEQFF
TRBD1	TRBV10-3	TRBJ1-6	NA	TGTGCCATCAGTGAGAGGACAGGGTTGCCTCATTCACCCCTCCACTTT	CAISERTGLPHSPLHF
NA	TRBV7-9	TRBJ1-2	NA	TGTGCCAGCAGCTTGGGGGGGGCCAGAGGCTACACCTTC	CASSLGGARGYTF
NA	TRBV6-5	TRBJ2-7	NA	TGTGCCAGCAGTTCGGGGGAGAAGAGCTACGAGCAGTACTTC	CASSSGEKSYEQYF
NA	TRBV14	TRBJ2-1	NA	TGTGCCAGCAGCCAAGATATGGGGGCATCCCCATGGTTCAATGAGCAGTTCTTC	CASSQDMGASPWFNEQFF
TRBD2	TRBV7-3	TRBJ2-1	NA	TGTGCCAGCAGCGTGACTAGCGGGCTTAGGAATGAGCAGTTCTTC	CASSVTSGLRNEQFF
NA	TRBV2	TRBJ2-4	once	TGTGCCAGCAGGGGGGTAGGGGGATGGGTCAAAAACATTCAGTACTTC	CASRGVGGWVKNIQYF
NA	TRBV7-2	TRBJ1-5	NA	TGTGCCAGCAGCTTAGCAGGGGTAGGGGGACATCAGCCCCAGCATTTT	CASSLAGVGGHQPQHF
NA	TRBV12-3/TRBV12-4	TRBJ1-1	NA	TGTGCCAGCAGCCAGGTGGTGAACACTGAAGCTTTCTTT	CASSQVVNTEAFF
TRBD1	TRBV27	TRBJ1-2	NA	TGTGCCAGCAGTAAGACAGGGACGACCTATGGCTACACCTTC	CASSKTGTTYGYTF
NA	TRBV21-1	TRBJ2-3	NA	TGTGCCAGCAGAAAACATCCGAGGACAGGTCTCGTGGCTAGCACAGATACGCAGTATTTT	CASRKHPRTGLVASTDTQYF
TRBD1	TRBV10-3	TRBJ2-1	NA	TGTGCCATCAGTGAGTCACAAGACAGGGGAAATGAGCAGTTCTTC	CAISESQDRGNEQFF
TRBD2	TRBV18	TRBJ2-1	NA	TGTGCCAGCTCACCCGGCCTAGCGGGAGGCGATGAGCAGTTCTTC	CASSPGLAGGDEQFF
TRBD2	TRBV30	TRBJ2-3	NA	TGTGCCTGGAGTGTAGAGCAAGCGGGAGCGGATACGCAGTATTTT	CAWSVEQAGADTQYF
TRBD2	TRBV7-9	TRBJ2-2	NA	TGTGCCAGCACCCAACTCCCGGGACTAGCGGGAACCGGGGAGCTGTTTTTT	CASTQLPGLAGTGELFF
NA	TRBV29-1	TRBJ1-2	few	TGCAGCGTTGTAGGGACGGCGGGGGGCTACACCTTC	CSVVGTAGGYTF
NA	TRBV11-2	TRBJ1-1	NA	TGTGCCAGCAGCCGTCCTAGGAAGGCTGAAGCTTTCTTT	CASSRPRKAEAFF
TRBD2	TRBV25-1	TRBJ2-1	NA	TGTGCCAGCAGTGAATTCTACCCGGGAGGGCCGGGCAATGAGCAGTTCTTC	CASSEFYPGGPGNEQFF
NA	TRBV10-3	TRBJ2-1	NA	TGTGCCATCAGTGAGGGGGTAGCGTCGGATGAGCAGTTCTTC	CAISEGVASDEQFF
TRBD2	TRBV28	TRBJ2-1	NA	TGTGCCAGCAGTCGGACTAGCGTCTACAATGAGCAGTTCTTC	CASSRTSVYNEQFF
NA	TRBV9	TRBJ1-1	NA	TGTGCCAGCAGTCAGGGCCTAAGGACTGAAGCTTTCTTT	CASSQGLRTEAFF
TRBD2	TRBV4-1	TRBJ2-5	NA	TGCGCCAGCAGCCAACGTACTGGACTAGCGGGAGCAGAGACCCAGTACTTC	CASSQRTGLAGAETQYF
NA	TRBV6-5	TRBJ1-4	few	TGTGCCAGCAGGATTATAGATGGTGATGAAAAACTGTTTTTT	CASRIIDGDEKLFF
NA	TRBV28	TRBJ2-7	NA	TGTGCCACCATTAATCTAGGGAGCTCCTACGAGCAGTACTTC	CATINLGSSYEQYF
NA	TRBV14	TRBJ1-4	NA	TGTGCCAGCAGCGCGGGACTAAATGAAAAACTGTTTTTT	CASSAGLNEKLFF
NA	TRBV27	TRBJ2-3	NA	TGTGCCAGCAGTTATGTAACAGATACGCAGTATTTT	CASSYVTDTQYF
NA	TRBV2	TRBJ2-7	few	TGTGCCAGCAGAAAAGAGGACGAGCAGTACTTC	CASRKEDEQYF